Below are 5 T cell receptor beta chains sequenced from a single sample in a study of T cell clonality in common variable immunodeficiency. Measured with immunoSEQ multiplex PCR; TCRdb has only the in-frame clones, and not every one. The sample counts tens of thousands of clones, none seen once; the ten largest own 0.8%. Input material: peripheral blood mononuclear cells. The receptors shown here come from a person between 18 and 70 years old in good health.

This clone was seen many times. Read sequence stops 3 residues before the CDR3 end, and the germline J gene provides the missing end. V usage is TRBV7-3 and J usage is TRBJ2-3; TRBD2 matches 8 bases. Germline values: CDR1 SGHTA, CDR2 FQGTGA. V dropped 8 bases and J dropped 0; count of bases not matched to a gene: 4. The CDR3 is 14 amino acids. CDR3 DNA (partial): TGTGCCAGCCAGCGGGAGCCTAGCACAGATACG. It specifies CASQREPSTDT. In full, the CDR3 is CASQREPSTDTQYF.

This clone appeared many times. The observed sequence ends 3 residues before the CDR3 terminus, with the missing tail filled in from the germline J gene. J is TRBJ2-7 and V is TRBV20-1, with 9 bases fitting TRBD1. The CDR3 loop spans 14 amino acids. The J segment lost 5 bases and the V segment lost 4 bases, leaving 9 bases of the junction unmatched. The germline gives CDR1 DFQATT, CDR2 SNEGSKA (reference sequence). The CDR3 protein is CSATDGTGLHEQYF. The sequenced CDR3 bases are TGCAGTGCTACCGACGGGACAGGGCTCCACGAG.

This clone was detected ten times or more. The read ends 3 residues early relative to the CDR3; the germline J gene fills the gap. V gene TRBV10-3 combines with J gene TRBJ2-7; TRBD1 matches at 7 bases. Looked up from germline, CDR1 is ENHRY and CDR2 is SYGVKD. Germline trimming cut 6 bases from V and 1 base from J; bases unmatched to any gene: 6. The CDR3 contains 14 residues. The CDR3 here is CAIRETGLSYEQYF. CDR3 DNA, as far as it was read: TGTGCCATCAGAGAGACAGGGCTATCCTACGAG.

This clone was recorded at least ten times. The CDR3 end lies 3 residues beyond the end of the read and is filled in from the germline J gene. The chain combines TRBV6-1 with TRBJ1-2; 7 bases are shared with TRBD1. This CDR3 spans 13 amino acids. The J segment lost 6 bases and the V segment lost 3 bases, leaving 4 bases of the junction unmatched. Germline V CDR1 and CDR2: MNHNS, SASEGT. The CDR3 bases that were read are TGTGCCAGCAGTGAGGGGACAGCACATGGC. It specifies CASSEGTAHG. The whole CDR3 protein reads CASSEGTAHGYTF.

This clone has at least ten counts. The read stops 3 residues short of the end of the CDR3; the missing end is completed from the germline J gene. The rearrangement uses TRBV29-1 and TRBJ2-3; 10 bases agree with TRBD2. Germline CDR1 and CDR2: SQVTM and ANQGSEA. The ends lost 3 bases at V and 6 bases at J; junction bases unmatched: 12. This CDR3 is 16 amino acids long. The chain's CDR3 is CSVDGLAGAVRDTQYF. The DNA read from the CDR3 is TGCAGCGTTGACGGCCTAGCGGGAGCGGTTCGGGATACG.